This T cell receptor beta chain comes out of a study of blood T cell repertoires in COVID-19. This CDR3 comprises 13 residues. Germline V gene sequence: CDR1 SGDLS, CDR2 YYNGEE. Trimming cost V 0 bases and J 9 bases, with 10 bases left between them. Everyone who took part was about 18 to 90 years old, and they came from fewer than 25 US areas. Cohort assignment relied on participant-reported clinical history. Per the study methods: Reference gene primer amplification gave nucleated cell count estimates. Assay used: immunoSEQ multiplex PCR; TCRdb lists only in-frame clones, some missing. The V and J calls and clone size were taken over from that table, and D and trimming were inferred from the DNA. The data hold roughly 200,000 clones, with about 90% observed a single time.

The receptor's source is a man under 40 who had recovered from COVID-19. The specimen sequenced was PBMCs or T cells enriched from blood (not recorded which). The chain is built from TRBV9 and TRBJ1-3; tentative D call: TRBD1 (6 bases). CDR3 in amino acids: CASSVAGDVTIYF. The CDR3 bases are TGTGCCAGCAGCGTAGCAGGGGACGTCACCATATATTTT.